The sequence of this TCR beta chain was determined in a study of T-cell reconstitution after alpha-beta-depleted transplantation in children. Comment on this clonotype: No antigen is known for it.

Preparation of the TCRbeta library used unique molecular identifiers. TCRdb recomputed calls from the PCR reads with MiXCR, one row per CDR3 protein. The table lists some 150,000 distinct CDR3 sequences, roughly 9% of them singletons. Study-wide findings and caveats: Reported findings indicate that, about two months after transplant, alpha-beta T cells came from several hundred expanded clones, which were derived from non-depleted graft cells. Where some patients showed high TCRbeta diversity at day 60, it came from recipient T cells and thymic progenitors that had survived. At one year after transplant, newly produced T cells mostly accounted for T-cell counts and diversity.

The sample here was PBMCs, mostly from graft donor cells, taken 180 days after TCRalphabeta/CD19-depleted stem cell transplant. The sequence was obtained from a female patient between 2 and 15 years old who had a stem cell transplant for congenital amegakaryocytic thrombocytopenia, so the T cells may come from the graft donor.

CDR3 loop: CASSLGGGRFYGYTF. CDR3 DNA: TGTGCCAGCAGCTTGGGAGGTGGCAGGTTCTATGGCTACACCTTC. V is TRBV5-4 and J is TRBJ1-2; D unresolved. The V and J ends lost 0 bases and 4 bases respectively, with 13 bases between them. CDR1 is SGHNT, CDR2 YYREEE, per germline (reference sequence). The CDR3 runs to 15 residues. The full variable domain, with the rest looked up from reference TRBV5-4 and TRBJ1-2, is ETGVTQSPTHLIKTRGQQVTLRCSSQSGHNTVSWYQQALGQGPQFIFQYYREEENGRGNFPPRFSGLQFPNYSSELNVNALELDDSALYLCASSLGGGRFYGYTFGSGTRLTVV.